The table lists the clone carrying this T cell receptor beta chain with a few counts. No antigen is known for it. TCRdb recomputed calls from the multiplex PCR reads with MiXCR, one row per CDR3 protein. The repertoire includes around 230,000 distinct CDR3 sequences, 30% to 35% of them detected once, and approximately 4% sits in the top ten. This entry is derived from a study of breast tumors, draining lymph nodes, adjacent tissues. Samples came from axillary lymph nodes draining the breast cancer. Study-level findings and limits: Tumors had less TCR diversity than lymph nodes, more than nontumor tissue. Tumor and nontumor repertoires were significantly more similar in luminal-like than in basal-like breast cancer.

CDR1 and CDR2 (germline): LGHNA, YSLEER. The CDR3 is 16 amino acids. J was trimmed by 5 bases and V by 0 bases; bases with no gene match: 4. The chain is built from TRBV4-3 and TRBJ2-4, with 10 nucleotides matching TRBD2. Sequenced sample: axillary lymph node tissue. The sequence was obtained from a female donor with breast cancer. Some clones in this sample may be carry-over from other donors' samples. The CDR3: CASSQDLAGGQNIQYF. Here the CDR3 DNA reads TGCGCCAGCAGCCAAGATTTAGCGGGGGGACAAAACATTCAGTACTTC.